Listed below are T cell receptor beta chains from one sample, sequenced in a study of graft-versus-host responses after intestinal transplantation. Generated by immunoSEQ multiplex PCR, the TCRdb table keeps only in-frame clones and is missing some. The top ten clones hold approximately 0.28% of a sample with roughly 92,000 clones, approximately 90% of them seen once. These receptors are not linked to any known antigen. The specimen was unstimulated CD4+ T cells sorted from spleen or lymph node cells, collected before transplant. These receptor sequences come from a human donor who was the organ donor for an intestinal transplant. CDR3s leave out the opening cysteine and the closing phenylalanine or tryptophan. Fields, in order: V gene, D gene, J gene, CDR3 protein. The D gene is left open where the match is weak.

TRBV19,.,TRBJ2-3,ASSRGRTDTQY
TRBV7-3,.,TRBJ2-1,ASSREATRVGSYNEQF
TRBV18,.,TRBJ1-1,ASSQGKNTEAF
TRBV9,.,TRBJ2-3,ASSVATFGDTQY
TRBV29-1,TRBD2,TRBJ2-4,SVGTSGGPQY
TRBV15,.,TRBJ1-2,ATIPHRGGGYT
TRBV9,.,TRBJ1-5,ASSPAGAGNQPQH
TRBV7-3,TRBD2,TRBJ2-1,ASSMGLAGAEQF
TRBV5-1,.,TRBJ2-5,ASSFLGGTGLDQETQY
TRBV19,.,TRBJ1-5,ASSPGQVGNQPQH
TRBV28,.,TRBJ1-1,ASSLWGDEAF
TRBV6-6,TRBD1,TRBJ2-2,ASSPTGAQELF
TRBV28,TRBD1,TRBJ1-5,ASSFRTGAHNQPQH
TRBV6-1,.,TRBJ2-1,ASSAVPALEQF
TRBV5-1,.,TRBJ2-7,ASSSGLGGNYEQY
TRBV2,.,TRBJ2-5,ASRRERETQY
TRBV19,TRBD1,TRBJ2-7,ATRQGFSDEQY
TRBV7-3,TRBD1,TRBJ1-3,ASSPQGQGVGNTIY
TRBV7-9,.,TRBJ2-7,ASKRTDSYEQY
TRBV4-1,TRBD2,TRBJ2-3,ASSQRGVGSGGFADTQY
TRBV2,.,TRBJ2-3,ASRMTGRTDTQY
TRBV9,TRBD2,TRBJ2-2,ASSERGDRTGELF
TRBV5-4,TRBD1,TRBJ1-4,ASSWATGTGNEKLF
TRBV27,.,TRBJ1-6,ASSPPYPYNSPLH
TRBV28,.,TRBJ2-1,ASSPVDLRQNNEQF
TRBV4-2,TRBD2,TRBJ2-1,ASSQAGTSGWVGSYNEQF
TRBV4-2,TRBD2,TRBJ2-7,ASSHPGRGDGEQY
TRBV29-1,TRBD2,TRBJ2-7,SVELGGAYEQY
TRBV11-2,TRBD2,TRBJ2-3,ASSSSLVASGRSDTQY
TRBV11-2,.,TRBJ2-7,ASSLLPRGASYEQY
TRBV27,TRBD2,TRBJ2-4,ASSLRGTSGRALNIQY
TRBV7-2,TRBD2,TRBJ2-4,ASSLGGGRQNIQY
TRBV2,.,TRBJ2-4,ASSEEEGFQNIQY
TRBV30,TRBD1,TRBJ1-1,AWDRGETEAF
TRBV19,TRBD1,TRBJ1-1,ASRREGQSNTEAF
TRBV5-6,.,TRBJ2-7,ASSLAREQYYEQY
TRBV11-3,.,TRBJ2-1,ASSRGGEQF
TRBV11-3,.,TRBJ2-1,ASSFASNNEQF
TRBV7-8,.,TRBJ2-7,ASSKNSGYEQY
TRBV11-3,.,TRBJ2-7,ASSLVIYSHEQY
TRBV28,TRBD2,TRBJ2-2,ASRLAGNTGELF
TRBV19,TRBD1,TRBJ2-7,ASSIEGRGRTYEQY
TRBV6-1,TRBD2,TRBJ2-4,ASSELLAVLAKNIQY
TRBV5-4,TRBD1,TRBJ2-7,ASSVGQGKGYEQY
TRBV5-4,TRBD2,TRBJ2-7,ASSSRAGVLGEQY
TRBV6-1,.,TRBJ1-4,ASSDGYLDEKLF
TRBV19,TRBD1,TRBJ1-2,ASNGQGAGGYT
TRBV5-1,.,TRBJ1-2,ASSFSFDRYGYT
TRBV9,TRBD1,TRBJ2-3,ASSASQGVTDTQY
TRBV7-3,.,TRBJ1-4,ASSLTAAAHEKLF
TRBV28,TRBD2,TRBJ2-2,ASRSLAAGTGELF
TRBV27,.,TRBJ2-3,ASSLSLFRGGDTDTQY
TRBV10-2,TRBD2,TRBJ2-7,ASNPGTSGFYEQY
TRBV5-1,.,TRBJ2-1,ASSLSAAYNEQF
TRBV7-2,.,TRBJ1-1,ASSPGWRHTEAF
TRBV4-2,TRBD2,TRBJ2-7,ASSQLSGKGDEQY
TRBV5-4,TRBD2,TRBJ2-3,ASSPSGGGSDTQY
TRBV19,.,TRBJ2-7,ASRQGNREQY
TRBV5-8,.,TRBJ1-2,ASSPRTLGGYT
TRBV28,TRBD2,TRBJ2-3,ASSLWVSGSTDTQY